What follows describes a single T cell receptor beta chain. Regarding time point: pre-sensitization, week 0. Treatment here: therapeutic diphenylcyclopropenone sensitization with weekly scalp DPC. Sample donors consisted of patients with alopecia, aged 18 to 70 years, who were suitable for DPC. The template was total RNA from unfractionated whole blood. TCRdb independently ran MiXCR on the RACE reads; one entry per CDR3 protein. Found here are some 200,000 distinct CDR3 sequences, around 30% of them singletons; the top ten hold about 2.7%. Trimming left V 0 bases short and J 10 bases short, with 12 bases between. This CDR3 has 13 amino acids. CDR1 and CDR2 (germline): SEHNR, FQNEAQ (reference sequence). This sample was included in a study of human T cells and chemical hapten exposure.

This clonotype originated in a woman in her 30s with alopecia areata. Some clones in this sample may be carry-over from other donors' samples. The rearrangement joins TRBV7-9 to TRBJ1-1; a weak D match, TRBD1 (5 bases). This specimen consisted of whole blood, obtained in connection with sensitization to the hapten diphenylcyclopropenone (DPC). CDR3 nucleotide sequence: TGTGCCAGCAGCTTAGCGGGGCCGATCAGAGCTTTCTTT. It codes for CASSLAGPIRAFF.